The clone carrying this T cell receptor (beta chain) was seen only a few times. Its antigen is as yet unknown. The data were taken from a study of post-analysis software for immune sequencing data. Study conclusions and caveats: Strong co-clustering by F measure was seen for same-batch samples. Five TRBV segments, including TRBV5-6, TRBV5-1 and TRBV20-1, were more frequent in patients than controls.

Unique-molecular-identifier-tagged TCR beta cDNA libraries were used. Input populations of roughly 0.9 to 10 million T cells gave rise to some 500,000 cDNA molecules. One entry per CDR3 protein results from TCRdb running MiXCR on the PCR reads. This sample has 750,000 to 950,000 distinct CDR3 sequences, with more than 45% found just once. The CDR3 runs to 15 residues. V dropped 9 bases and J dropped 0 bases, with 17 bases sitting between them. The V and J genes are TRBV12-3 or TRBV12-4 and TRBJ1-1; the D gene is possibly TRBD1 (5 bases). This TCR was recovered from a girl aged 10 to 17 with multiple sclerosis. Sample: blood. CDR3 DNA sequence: TGTGCCAGTAGACACGGAACAGGTATGAACACTGAAGCTTTCTTT. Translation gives CASRHGTGMNTEAFF.